This T cell receptor beta chain was found in a study of CD4 T cells in relation to SARS-CoV-2 and coronaviruses. Background on the study: Controls used an HIV-1 Nef peptide pool or no peptide. General observations from the study: In roughly two thirds of donors, memory CD4+ clonotypes crossrecognized SARS-CoV-2 and at least one common cold coronavirus spike.

V was cut by 4 bases and J by 6 bases, with 22 bases left in between. The germline CDR1 and CDR2 sequences are SGHNT and YYREEE (reference sequence). The CDR3 is 16 amino acids. As regards this clone: Its antigen is unidentified.

Assay used: immunoSEQ multiplex PCR; TCRdb lists only in-frame clones, some missing. Here the sample spans about 29,000 clones, 76% being singletons. The unexposed donors gave CD4+ T cells in about 2011-2018, prior to COVID-19. After 10 to 11 days of culture, CD4+ T cells were isolated. As cell numbers allowed, unexposed-donor CD4+ T cells faced SARS-CoV-2 S/N and four cold-coronavirus spikes. On days 3 and 7, cultures got half fresh IL-2 medium. V usage is TRBV5-4 and J usage is TRBJ1-2, with a weak D call TRBD1 (6 bases). The sample consisted of CD4+ T cells from PBMCs, cultured in vitro. The clonotype was recovered from a human donor in good health. CDR3 region: CASSPSPLTGTHGYTF. In DNA form, the CDR3 reads TGTGCCAGCAGCCCCTCCCCCCTAACAGGGACCCATGGCTACACCTTC.